This TCR beta chain stems from a study of T cells in Graves' hyperthyroidism and ophthalmopathy. The study excluded patients with uncontrolled infection, other autoimmune disease, pregnancy or lactation. Orbital computed tomography, thyroid ultrasound, serum thyroxine and TRAb, and clinical symptoms together informed the diagnoses. Comment on this clonotype: The target antigen is unknown.

Amplified TCR beta CDR3 regions derived from RNA transcripts. An initial round of RT-PCR targeting the TCR CDR3 relied on the HTBI primer set. TCRdb reprocessed the multiplex PCR reads via MiXCR and lists one record per CDR3 protein. The sample consists of 500,000 to 650,000 distinct CDR3 sequences, 35% to 50% of them appearing once. The CDR3 runs to 15 residues. J lost 7 bases, V lost 2 bases, and 5 bases had no gene match. From germline, CDR1 is SEHNR and CDR2 FQNEAQ (reference sequence). Whole-study findings and limits: Most clonotypes expanded in thyroid above 0.001 were likewise present in blood.

The sequence was collected from an adult woman with Graves' disease, either hyperthyroidism or ophthalmopathy (not recorded which). This rearrangement joins TRBV7-9 to TRBJ1-6; 7 nucleotides align to TRBD1. The sequenced sample consisted of peripheral blood or thyroid tissue (not recorded which). Written as DNA, the CDR3 is TGTGCCAGCAGCTTATTCGAGGACAGGAATTCACCCCTCCACTTT. Translation gives CASSLFEDRNSPLHF.